The rows below give T cell receptor beta chains drawn from one sample of a study of shared clonotypes between healthy human individuals. TCRdb's copy holds only in-frame clones and misses some; the assay was immunoSEQ multiplex PCR. The table includes roughly 2 million clones, 85% to 95% detected once. The sequenced sample was naive CD8+ T cells sorted from blood. The receptors derive from a young man in good health. Both conserved end residues are part of each CDR3. A D gene is named only where the DNA matches it firmly. Clone size is shown for a subset of rows, as once, few, many or a class of expanded clone.

D | J | size | V | CDR3 | DNA
TRBD2 | TRBJ2-5 | . | TRBV28 | CASSASGLRYQETQYF | TGTGCCAGCAGTGCGTCGGGACTACGGTACCAAGAGACCCAGTACTTC
. | TRBJ2-3 | . | TRBV2 | CASSDSSGTDTQYF | TGTGCCAGCAGTGACTCCAGTGGCACAGATACGCAGTATTTT
TRBD1 | TRBJ1-3 | . | TRBV2 | CASIRTGGTGNTIYF | TGTGCCAGCATCAGGACAGGGGGTACCGGAAACACCATATATTTT
TRBD1 | TRBJ2-1 | . | TRBV7-2 | CASSSGTGSYNEQFF | TGTGCCAGCAGTTCCGGGACAGGCTCCTACAATGAGCAGTTCTTC
. | TRBJ2-7 | . | TRBV27 | CASSLSGGYEQYF | TGTGCCAGCAGCCTCTCAGGGGGGTACGAGCAGTACTTC
. | TRBJ2-1 | . | TRBV29-1 | CSVVYGQYNEQFF | TGCAGCGTTGTATATGGACAGTACAATGAGCAGTTCTTC
. | TRBJ2-2 | . | TRBV5-6 | CASRFSVGELFF | TGTGCCAGCAGGTTTTCGGTCGGGGAGCTGTTTTTT
. | TRBJ2-3 | . | TRBV9 | CASSVWSEGTTDTQYF | TGTGCCAGCAGCGTATGGAGTGAAGGGACCACAGATACGCAGTATTTT
TRBD1 | TRBJ1-4 | . | TRBV4-3 | CASSPKTGGITNEKLFF | TGCGCCAGCAGCCCTAAGACAGGGGGCATAACTAATGAAAAACTGTTTTTT
. | TRBJ2-2 | . | TRBV5-1 | CASRRGYTGELFF | TGCGCCAGCAGGAGGGGCTACACCGGGGAGCTGTTTTTT
. | TRBJ1-4 | . | TRBV25-1 | CASSDPWAQGSANEKLFF | TGTGCCAGCAGTGACCCCTGGGCGCAGGGATCGGCTAATGAAAAACTGTTTTTT
. | TRBJ2-1 | once | TRBV7-9 | CASSPEGVVYNEQFF | TGTGCCAGCAGCCCAGAGGGAGTGGTTTACAATGAGCAGTTCTTC
TRBD2 | TRBJ2-1 | . | TRBV2 | CASSEELAGDDNEQFF | TGTGCCAGCAGTGAAGAGCTAGCGGGAGACGACAATGAGCAGTTCTTC
. | TRBJ2-1 | . | TRBV9 | CASKSDNEQFF | TGTGCCAGCAAAAGTGACAATGAGCAGTTCTTC
TRBD2 | TRBJ2-5 | once | TRBV7-8 | CASSVGTSGGIYQETQYF | TGTGCCAGCAGCGTAGGGACTAGCGGGGGGATTTACCAAGAGACCCAGTACTTC
. | TRBJ1-2 | . | TRBV4-2 | CASSQAQPKLDGYTF | TGTGCCAGCAGCCAAGCACAGCCTAAGCTAGATGGCTACACCTTC
TRBD1 | TRBJ2-7 | . | TRBV4-3 | CASSLLPGTGAYEQYF | TGCGCCAGCAGCCTACTCCCCGGGACAGGGGCCTACGAGCAGTACTTC
TRBD1 | TRBJ2-3 | . | TRBV10-3 | CATQDRGRTDTQYF | TGTGCCACCCAGGACAGGGGGCGCACAGATACGCAGTATTTT
. | TRBJ2-1 | . | TRBV13 | CASSLRRDVEGQFF | TGTGCCAGCAGCCTGAGAAGGGACGTCGAGGGGCAGTTCTTC
. | TRBJ1-1 | . | TRBV7-9 | CASSPSRTEAFF | TGTGCCAGCAGCCCGAGTCGCACTGAAGCTTTCTTT
TRBD1 | TRBJ2-1 | . | TRBV28 | CASSPPGQEGNEQFF | TGTGCCAGCAGTCCTCCGGGACAGGAGGGAAATGAGCAGTTCTTC
TRBD2 | TRBJ2-1 | . | TRBV7-9 | CASSLEASGHNEQFF | TGTGCCAGCAGCTTGGAGGCTAGCGGACACAATGAGCAGTTCTTC
. | TRBJ2-7 | . | TRBV2 | CATWGDSYEQYF | TGTGCCACCTGGGGGGATTCCTACGAGCAGTACTTC
TRBD1 | TRBJ1-5 | . | TRBV28 | CASNYRGSDQPQHF | TGTGCCAGCAATTACAGGGGGAGTGATCAGCCCCAGCATTTT
. | TRBJ2-1 | once | TRBV27 | CASSGGREQFF | TGTGCCAGCAGCGGGGGTCGTGAGCAGTTCTTC
. | TRBJ2-5 | . | TRBV20-1 | CSVPSYQTQYF | TGCAGTGTCCCTAGTTACCAGACCCAGTACTTC
TRBD2 | TRBJ2-3 | . | TRBV7-2 | CASSLRLAGTDTQYF | TGTGCCAGCAGCTTACGACTAGCGGGCACAGATACGCAGTATTTT
TRBD1 | TRBJ2-1 | once | TRBV28 | CASSMDRIEGLHEQFF | TGTGCCAGCAGTATGGACAGGATTGAGGGCTTGCATGAGCAGTTCTTC
. | TRBJ1-2 | . | TRBV6-4 | CASSESGGNYGYTF | TGTGCCAGCAGTGAATCTGGCGGGAACTATGGCTACACCTTC
. | TRBJ2-1 | . | TRBV9 | CASSVMLDEQFF | TGTGCCAGCAGCGTAATGCTCGATGAGCAGTTCTTC
. | TRBJ1-5 | . | TRBV7-9 | CASSSSGGGNQPQHF | TGTGCCAGCAGCTCTAGCGGGGGCGGCAATCAGCCCCAGCATTTT
. | TRBJ1-6 | . | TRBV11-2 | CASSLGRGGNSPLHF | TGTGCCAGCAGCTTAGGCCGGGGGGGAAATTCACCCCTCCACTTT
. | TRBJ2-1 | once | TRBV27 | CASRVADSSYNEQFF | TGTGCCAGCAGGGTAGCCGATAGCTCCTACAATGAGCAGTTCTTC
. | TRBJ2-1 | . | TRBV7-9 | CASDERSEQFF | TGTGCCAGCGACGAGCGAAGTGAGCAGTTCTTC
. | TRBJ1-3 | . | TRBV5-4 | CASSSLGTRSGNTIYF | TGTGCCAGCAGCTCTTTGGGAACTCGCTCTGGAAACACCATATATTTT
. | TRBJ2-2 | . | TRBV19 | CASSYGVETGELFF | TGTGCCAGTAGTTATGGGGTTGAAACCGGGGAGCTGTTTTTT
. | TRBJ1-2 | . | TRBV28 | CASSPGDFYGYTF | TGTGCCAGCAGTCCCGGGGACTTTTATGGCTACACCTTC
. | TRBJ2-2 | . | TRBV11-2 | CASSLGGGVRELFF | TGTGCCAGCAGCTTAGGTGGGGGAGTTAGGGAGCTGTTTTTT
. | TRBJ1-4 | . | TRBV5-1 | CASSERTVNPTNEKLFF | TGCGCCAGCAGCGAACGGACAGTAAATCCAACTAATGAAAAACTGTTTTTT
. | TRBJ2-2 | . | TRBV30 | CARIVPTGELFF | TGTGCCCGCATCGTCCCCACCGGGGAGCTGTTTTTT
TRBD2 | TRBJ2-7 | . | TRBV27 | CASTRRGAAGGPKDEQYF | TGTGCCAGCACCCGGAGAGGGGCAGCGGGAGGGCCTAAGGACGAGCAGTACTTC
. | TRBJ1-2 | . | TRBV2 | CASSSTHANYGYTF | TGTGCCAGCAGTTCCACCCATGCTAACTATGGCTACACCTTC
. | TRBJ1-1 | . | TRBV4-1 | CASSDRRGFGEAFF | TGCGCCAGCAGCGATCGGCGAGGGTTCGGTGAAGCTTTCTTT
TRBD2 | TRBJ2-1 | . | TRBV7-3 | CASSLTSGGNEQFF | TGTGCCAGCAGCTTAACTAGCGGGGGGAATGAGCAGTTCTTC
TRBD2 | TRBJ2-7 | . | TRBV10-2 | CASSDGTSGYEQYF | TGCGCCAGCAGTGACGGGACTAGCGGCTACGAGCAGTACTTC
. | TRBJ2-3 | . | TRBV27 | CASSAFREDTQYF | TGTGCCAGCAGTGCCTTCCGGGAAGATACGCAGTATTTT
. | TRBJ2-3 | . | TRBV19 | CASSIASWTDTQYF | TGTGCCAGTAGTATAGCGTCCTGGACAGATACGCAGTATTTT
TRBD1 | TRBJ2-7 | . | TRBV7-8 | CASSLYSTGITYEQYF | TGTGCCAGCAGCTTATATTCGACAGGGATAACCTACGAGCAGTACTTC
TRBD2 | TRBJ2-1 | . | TRBV7-2 | CASSLLAGVLNEQFF | TGTGCCAGCAGCCTACTAGCGGGAGTCCTCAATGAGCAGTTCTTC
. | TRBJ1-3 | . | TRBV6-1 | CASSQLIRDGNTIYF | TGTGCCAGCAGTCAACTAATCAGGGATGGAAACACCATATATTTT
TRBD2 | TRBJ2-1 | . | TRBV29-1 | CSVEGLAESNEQFF | TGCAGCGTTGAAGGACTAGCGGAGTCCAATGAGCAGTTCTTC
TRBD2 | TRBJ2-1 | . | TRBV5-1 | CASSLELAGDNEQFF | TGCGCCAGCAGCTTGGAACTAGCGGGGGACAATGAGCAGTTCTTC
. | TRBJ2-2 | . | TRBV6-6 | CASSLGLNTGELFF | TGTGCCAGCAGTTTGGGACTTAACACCGGGGAGCTGTTTTTT
TRBD1 | TRBJ2-7 | . | TRBV13 | CASSLVGQGSYEQYF | TGTGCCAGCAGCTTAGTAGGACAGGGCTCCTACGAGCAGTACTTC
. | TRBJ2-2 | . | TRBV6-6 | CASSHQDSNTGELFF | TGTGCCAGCAGCCACCAGGACAGCAACACCGGGGAGCTGTTTTTT
. | TRBJ2-1 | . | TRBV27 | CASRGLESSYNEQFF | TGTGCCAGCAGGGGCCTTGAGAGCTCCTACAATGAGCAGTTCTTC
. | TRBJ1-2 | . | TRBV27 | CASSIAGAEGYTF | TGTGCCAGCAGTATAGCCGGGGCGGAAGGCTACACCTTC
. | TRBJ1-5 | few | TRBV27 | CASSLRGSNQPQHF | TGTGCCAGCAGTTTACGGGGCAGCAATCAGCCCCAGCATTTT
. | TRBJ2-7 | . | TRBV28 | CASSPGLEQYF | TGTGCCAGCAGTCCCGGCCTCGAGCAGTACTTC